Following are 8 T cell receptor beta chains from one sample sequenced in a study of blood T cell repertoires in COVID-19. Generated by immunoSEQ multiplex PCR, the TCRdb table keeps only in-frame clones and is missing some. The data show tens of thousands of clones, with under 95% seen just once and 7% to 9.5% held by the top ten. The sequencing input was peripheral blood. The receptors derive from a human donor in a cohort sampled during active COVID-19.

The chain couples TRBV14 to TRBJ1-1; D unclear. This CDR3 is built from 15 residues. Trimming stripped 1 base from V and 2 bases from J, with 11 bases between. Germline CDR1 and CDR2: SGHDN and FVKESK. The CDR3 loop is CASSQVLSVNTEAFF. The CDR3 DNA follows: TGTGCCAGCAGCCAAGTGCTGAGTGTAAACACTGAAGCTTTCTTT.

This chain uses TRBV2 with TRBJ2-7; TRBD2 might be the D (5 bases). CDR3 length: 15 amino acids. Germline CDR1 and CDR2: SNHLY and FYNNEI. V was trimmed by 3 bases and J by 0 bases, leaving 12 bases between them. The CDR3 region is CASSDPSSSSYEQYF. The DNA for the CDR3 is TGTGCCAGCAGTGACCCTAGCTCGAGCTCCTACGAGCAGTACTTC.

CDR3 DNA sequence: TGTGCCAGCAGTTTCGGGGCAGGGGTATCGAACACTGAAGCTTTCTTT. It specifies CASSFGAGVSNTEAFF. V and J are TRBV27 and TRBJ1-1; maybe TRBD1 (6 bases). V was cut by 3 bases and J by 1 base, with 15 bases left in between. Germline-derived CDR1 and CDR2 are MNHEY and SMNVEV (reference sequence). CDR3 length equals 16 residues.

V usage is TRBV7-2 and J usage is TRBJ1-1, with TRBD1 identical over 7 bases. The trim removed 4 bases at V and 7 bases at J, leaving 9 bases unmatched. The germline V gene encodes CDR1 SGHTA and CDR2 FQGNSA. CDR3 length: 14 residues. CDR3 in amino acids: CASSSLEGAGEAFF. For the CDR3, the DNA is TGTGCCAGCAGCTCCCTCGAGGGGGCGGGTGAAGCTTTCTTT.

The V call is TRBV27, the J call TRBJ2-5; 7 nucleotides agree with TRBD2. V shed 3 bases, J shed 1 base, and the junction held 14 bases outside the gene matches. The germline V gene encodes CDR1 MNHEY and CDR2 SMNVEV (reference sequence). The CDR3 has 18 residues. The CDR3, as DNA: TGTGCCAGCAGTTTCGGGAGGCGGGGGTATGGGGTCCAAGAGACCCAGTACTTC. It translates to CASSFGRRGYGVQETQYF.

This clone was counted a single time. The chain is built from TRBV2 and TRBJ1-3; no clear D. Germline V CDR1 and CDR2: SNHLY, FYNNEI. The CDR3 contains 15 residues. V was cut by 2 bases and J by 4 bases, with 12 bases left in between. CDR3 sequence reads: CASSEYSSRGNTIYF. The CDR3 coding sequence is TGTGCCAGCAGTGAATATTCAAGTCGGGGAAACACCATATATTTT.

This chain uses TRBV28 with TRBJ1-1; the match to TRBD1 covers 8 bases. The CDR3 is made up of 14 amino acids. Germline lookup yields CDR1 MDHEN and CDR2 SYDVKM. The junction had 8 bases not matched to a gene; V was cut back by 7 bases and J by 4 bases. Here the CDR3 DNA reads TGTGCCAGCACCCTTACAGGGGGGACCACTGAAGCTTTCTTT. Translating it yields CASTLTGGTTEAFF.

V is TRBV4-1 and J is TRBJ2-1, with a tentative D call TRBD1 (6 bases). CDR1 is MGHRA, CDR2 YSYEKL, per germline. Trimming stripped 8 bases from V and 7 bases from J, with 9 bases between. This CDR3 spans 11 amino acids. The CDR3: CASGQGNEQFF. In nucleotides, the CDR3 is TGCGCCAGCGGTCAGGGGAATGAGCAGTTCTTC.